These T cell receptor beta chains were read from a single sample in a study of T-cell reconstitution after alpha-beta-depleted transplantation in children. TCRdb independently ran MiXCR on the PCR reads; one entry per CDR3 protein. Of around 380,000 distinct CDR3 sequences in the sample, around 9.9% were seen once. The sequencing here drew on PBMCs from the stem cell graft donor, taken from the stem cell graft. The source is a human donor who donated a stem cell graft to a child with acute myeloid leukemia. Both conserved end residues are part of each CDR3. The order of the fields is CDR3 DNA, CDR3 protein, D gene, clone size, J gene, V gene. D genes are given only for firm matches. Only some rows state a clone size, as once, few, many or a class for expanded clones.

TGTGCCAGCAGCCCGGGTTACGAAACGAGTGAGCAGTTCTTC	CASSPGYETSEQFF	.	.	TRBJ2-1	TRBV5-4
TGTGCCAGCAGCACAGGACTAGCGGGAATAGATACGCAGTATTTT	CASSTGLAGIDTQYF	TRBD2	few	TRBJ2-3	TRBV5-5
TGTGCCAGCAGTAGAAAAACAGGGGGCGCTAAGAATCGGTATGGCTACACCTTC	CASSRKTGGAKNRYGYTF	TRBD1	.	TRBJ1-2	TRBV27
TGTGCCAGCTCACCACAGGCGGACCAAGAGACCCAGTACTTC	CASSPQADQETQYF	.	few	TRBJ2-5	TRBV18
TGCGCCAGCAGCGCTCGGGACTCCTATGGCTACACCTTC	CASSARDSYGYTF	.	.	TRBJ1-2	TRBV10-2
TGTGCCAGCAGCTTAGAGTGGCTACAGGAGCAGTTCTTC	CASSLEWLQEQFF	.	.	TRBJ2-1	TRBV7-2
TGTGCCAGCTCCGGGACCGCGGCTCCTCAAGAGACCCAGTACTTC	CASSGTAAPQETQYF	.	.	TRBJ2-5	TRBV18
TGCGCCAGCAGCTTGAGCGGGAACACAGATACGCAGTGTTTT	CASSLSGNTDTQCF	TRBD2	.	TRBJ2-3	TRBV5-1
TGTGCCAGCAGTTCAACAGGGGGCTTCTACGAGCAGTACTTC	CASSSTGGFYEQYF	TRBD1	.	TRBJ2-7	TRBV7-2
TGTGCCAGCAGCCCAGCGGGAGGGCCTGGCGGGGAGCTGTTTTTT	CASSPAGGPGGELFF	TRBD2	.	TRBJ2-2	TRBV7-3
TGTGCCAGCAGCCCGGGACTAGCGGGAGCGACAGATACGCAGTATTTT	CASSPGLAGATDTQYF	TRBD2	many	TRBJ2-3	TRBV12-3/TRBV12-4
TGTGCCACCAGCAGAGCGGAGGGAAGCTATGGCTACACCTTC	CATSRAEGSYGYTF	.	few	TRBJ1-2	TRBV15
TGTGCCAGCAGCTCCCGGGACAGGAACACCGGGGAGCTGTTTTTT	CASSSRDRNTGELFF	TRBD1	.	TRBJ2-2	TRBV11-2
TGTGCCAGCTCCCTTTCACCCAATCAGCCCCAGCATTTT	CASSLSPNQPQHF	.	few	TRBJ1-5	TRBV11-2
TGTGCCAGCAGCACGCCCGAAGGGGGGTCTATCCTTTACAATGAGCAGTTCTTC	CASSTPEGGSILYNEQFF	.	.	TRBJ2-1	TRBV11-1
TGCGCCAGCAGCCTACTGGACTCATACTACACCGGGGAGCTGTTTTTT	CASSLLDSYYTGELFF	.	few	TRBJ2-2	TRBV5-1
TGTGCCAGCAGCTCACCATCGCGAGACCCCAACACAGATACGCAGTATTTT	CASSSPSRDPNTDTQYF	.	few	TRBJ2-3	TRBV7-9
TGCGCCAGCAGCTTGAACCTAGCGGGGTCCTACAATGAGCAGTTCTTC	CASSLNLAGSYNEQFF	TRBD2	.	TRBJ2-1	TRBV5-1
TGCGCCAGCAGCCATGCAGGGGCGGAGACCCAGTACTTC	CASSHAGAETQYF	.	few	TRBJ2-5	TRBV4-1
TGTGCCAGCAGCCATGGACTAGCGGAGGCATCGGAGGGAAATGAGCAGTTCTTC	CASSHGLAEASEGNEQFF	TRBD2	.	TRBJ2-1	TRBV4-2
TGCAGTACCCCTAGCAAGGGGGCTGGTGAAGCTTTCTTT	CSTPSKGAGEAFF	TRBD1	many	TRBJ1-1	TRBV20-1
TGTGCCAGCAGCGTCTCCGGAGCCGGGACTAGCGGGATCCAAGAGACCCAGTACTTC	CASSVSGAGTSGIQETQYF	TRBD2	few	TRBJ2-5	TRBV9
TGCAGCGTTGATGTCAGGGATGAGCAGTTCTTC	CSVDVRDEQFF	.	few	TRBJ2-1	TRBV29-1
TGTGCCAGCAGTTACGGGACAGGATCCCGTACAAGCAATCAGCCCCAGCATTTT	CASSYGTGSRTSNQPQHF	TRBD1	few	TRBJ1-5	TRBV6-5
TGTGCCAGCAGCTCCGCGGACCCGTTCTTC	CASSSADPFF	.	few	TRBJ2-1	TRBV7-9
TGCGCCAGCAGCCCCCTAGCGGGAGCGAACACCGGGGAGCTGTTTTTT	CASSPLAGANTGELFF	TRBD2	many	TRBJ2-2	TRBV5-1